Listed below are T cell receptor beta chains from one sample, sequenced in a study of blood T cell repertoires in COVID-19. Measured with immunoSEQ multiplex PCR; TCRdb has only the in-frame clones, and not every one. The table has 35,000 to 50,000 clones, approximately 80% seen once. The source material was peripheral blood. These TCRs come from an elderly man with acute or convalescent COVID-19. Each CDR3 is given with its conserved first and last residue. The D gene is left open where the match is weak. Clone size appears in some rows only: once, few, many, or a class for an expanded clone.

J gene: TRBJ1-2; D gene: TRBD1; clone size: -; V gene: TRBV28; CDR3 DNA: TGTGCCAGCAGCCTAGACAGGGTGGATGGCTACACCTTC; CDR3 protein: CASSLDRVDGYTF
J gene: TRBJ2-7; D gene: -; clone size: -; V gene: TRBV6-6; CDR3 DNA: TGTGCCAGCAGTTCGGCGGGTTCGACGCAGTACTTC; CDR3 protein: CASSSAGSTQYF
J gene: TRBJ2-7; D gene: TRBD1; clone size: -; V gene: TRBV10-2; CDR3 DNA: TGCGCCAGCAGCCCGGGACAGGCCTACGAGCAGTACTTC; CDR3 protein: CASSPGQAYEQYF
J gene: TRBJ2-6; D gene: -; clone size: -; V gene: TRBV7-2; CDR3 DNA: TGTGCCAGCAGCTTAGTCGGTAGCGCCCTCTTCTCTGGGGCCAACGTCCTGACTTTC; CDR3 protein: CASSLVGSALFSGANVLTF
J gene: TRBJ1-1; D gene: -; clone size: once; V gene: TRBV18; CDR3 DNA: TGTGCCAGCTCACCACCGACCGGAGGGAACACTGAAGCTTTCTTT; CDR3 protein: CASSPPTGGNTEAFF
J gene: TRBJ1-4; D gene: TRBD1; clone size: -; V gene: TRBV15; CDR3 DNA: TGTGCCACCAGAGGTAGCGGGACAGGGAATGAAAAACTGTTTTTT; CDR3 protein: CATRGSGTGNEKLFF
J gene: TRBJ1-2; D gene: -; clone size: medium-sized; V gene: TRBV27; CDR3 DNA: TGTGCCAGCAGTCCCAGGCCAGGGGTGCCCTATGGCTACACCTTC; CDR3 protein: CASSPRPGVPYGYTF
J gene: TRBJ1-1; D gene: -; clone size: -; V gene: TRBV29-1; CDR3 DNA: TGCAGCTACTTCAGGGTGACTGAAGCTTTCTTT; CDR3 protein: CSYFRVTEAFF
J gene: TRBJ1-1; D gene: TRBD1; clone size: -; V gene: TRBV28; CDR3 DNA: TGTGCCAGCAGTTTAGGACAGGGGCGGGCTTTCTTT; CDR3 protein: CASSLGQGRAFF
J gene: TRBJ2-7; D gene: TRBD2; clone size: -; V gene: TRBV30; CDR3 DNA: TGTGCCTGGAGTGTAGGCGGGAGCGGTCTGAGGGAGCAGTACTTC; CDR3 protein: CAWSVGGSGLREQYF
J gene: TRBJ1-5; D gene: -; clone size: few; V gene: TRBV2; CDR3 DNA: TGTGCCAGCAGCGCGTTAGAACAGGTCAATCAGCCCCAGCATTTT; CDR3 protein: CASSALEQVNQPQHF
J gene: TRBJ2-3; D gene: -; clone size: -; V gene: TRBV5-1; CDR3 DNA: TGCGCCAGCAGCTTGGCAGACTTGCAGTATTTT; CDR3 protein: CASSLADLQYF
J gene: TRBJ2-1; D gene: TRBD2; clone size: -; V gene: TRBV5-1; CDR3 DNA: TGCGCCAGCGATTGGGGGGGTAGCGGGATCAAGCAAGACTACGAGCAGTTCTTC; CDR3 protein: CASDWGGSGIKQDYEQFF
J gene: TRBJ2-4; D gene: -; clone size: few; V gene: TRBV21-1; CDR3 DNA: TGTGCCGGAGACCACCGCCGGAACATTCAGTACTTC; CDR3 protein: CAGDHRRNIQYF
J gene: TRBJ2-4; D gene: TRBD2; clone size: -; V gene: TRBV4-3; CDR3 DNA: TGCGCCAGCAGCCAAGAACTAGCGGGAGTGCCAGGCAAAAACATTCAGTACTTC; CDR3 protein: CASSQELAGVPGKNIQYF
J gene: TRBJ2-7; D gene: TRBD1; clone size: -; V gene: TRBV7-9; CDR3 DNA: TGTGCCAGCAGCCACCCATTCGGCGAGGGACAGGTTAGCTACGAGCAGTACTTC; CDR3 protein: CASSHPFGEGQVSYEQYF
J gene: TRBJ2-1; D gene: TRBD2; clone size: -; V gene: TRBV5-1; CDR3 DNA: TGCGCCAGCAGCTCCGGGACTAGCGGGAACAATGAGCAGTTCTTC; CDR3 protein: CASSSGTSGNNEQFF
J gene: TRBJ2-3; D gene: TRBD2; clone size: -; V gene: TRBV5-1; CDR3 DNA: TGCGCCAGCAGCTTTAGCGGGAGGGCAGGGGATACGCAGTATTTT; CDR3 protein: CASSFSGRAGDTQYF
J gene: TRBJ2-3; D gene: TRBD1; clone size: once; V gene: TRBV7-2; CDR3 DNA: TGTGCCAGCAGCTCTCGACAGGGGGTGGTAGATACGCAGTATTTT; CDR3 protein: CASSSRQGVVDTQYF
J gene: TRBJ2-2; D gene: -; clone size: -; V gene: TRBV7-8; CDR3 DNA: TGTGCCAGCAGCTTAGTTCACCGACAGGCTGGGGGCACCGGGGAGCTGTTTTTT; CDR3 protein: CASSLVHRQAGGTGELFF
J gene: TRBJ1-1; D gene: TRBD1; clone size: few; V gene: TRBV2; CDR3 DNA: TGTGCCAGCAGCGGACAGGGGGCGCGAGCTGAAGCTTTCTTT; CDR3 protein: CASSGQGARAEAFF
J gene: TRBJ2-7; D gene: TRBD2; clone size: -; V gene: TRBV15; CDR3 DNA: TGTGCCACCAGCTCCCTGGCTAGCGGGTTGTACGAGCAGTACTTC; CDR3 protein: CATSSLASGLYEQYF
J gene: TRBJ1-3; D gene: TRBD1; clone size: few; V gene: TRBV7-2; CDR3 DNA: TGTGCCAGCAGCCGCGGGACAGATATTCGTGGAAACACCATATATTTT; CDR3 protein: CASSRGTDIRGNTIYF
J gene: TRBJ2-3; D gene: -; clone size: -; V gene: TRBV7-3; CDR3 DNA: TGTGCCAGCAGTTCCCAGGGAAACTCAGATACGCAGTATTTT; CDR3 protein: CASSSQGNSDTQYF
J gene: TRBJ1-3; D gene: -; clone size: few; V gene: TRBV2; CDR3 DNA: TGTGCCAGCAGGGCGGGTACTGGAAACACCATATATTTT; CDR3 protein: CASRAGTGNTIYF
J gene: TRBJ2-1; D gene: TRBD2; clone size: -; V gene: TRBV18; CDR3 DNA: TGTGCCAGCTCACTCGGACTAGCGGGAGGAGGTGAGCAGTTCTTC; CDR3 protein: CASSLGLAGGGEQFF
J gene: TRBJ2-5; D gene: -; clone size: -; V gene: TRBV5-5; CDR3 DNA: TGTGCCAGCAGCTTGTGGCAGGGAATCCGAGAGACCCAGTACTTC; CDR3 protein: CASSLWQGIRETQYF
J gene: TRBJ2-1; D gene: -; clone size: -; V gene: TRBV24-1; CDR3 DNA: TGTGCCACCAGTCTCACAAACAATGAGCAGTTCTTC; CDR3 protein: CATSLTNNEQFF
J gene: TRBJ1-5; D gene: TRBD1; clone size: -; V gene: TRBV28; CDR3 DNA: TGTGCCAGCAGTGCCGGGACAGGGTTGGGGAGCAATCAGCCCCAGCATTTT; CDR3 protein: CASSAGTGLGSNQPQHF
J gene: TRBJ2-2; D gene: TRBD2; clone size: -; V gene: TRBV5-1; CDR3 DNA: TGCGCCAGCAGCCAACGAGGACTAGCGGGGACCGGGGAGCTGTTTTTT; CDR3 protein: CASSQRGLAGTGELFF
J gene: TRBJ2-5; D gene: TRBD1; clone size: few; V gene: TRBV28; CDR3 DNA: TGTGCCAGCAGTTTAAGGGACAGAATCCAAGAGACCCAGTACTTC; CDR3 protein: CASSLRDRIQETQYF
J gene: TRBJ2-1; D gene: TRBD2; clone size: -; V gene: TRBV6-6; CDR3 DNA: TGTGCCAGCAGTTACTCTGGGACTAGCGGATACAATGAGCAGTTCTTC; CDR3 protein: CASSYSGTSGYNEQFF
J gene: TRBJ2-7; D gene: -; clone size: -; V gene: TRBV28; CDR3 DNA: TGTGCCAGCAGTTTTTGGCAAAACTCCTACGAGCAGTACTTC; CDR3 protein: CASSFWQNSYEQYF
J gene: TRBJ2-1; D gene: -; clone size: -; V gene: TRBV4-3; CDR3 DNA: TGCGCCAGCAGCCGAGAAGATCTGGCGGATGAGCAGTTCTTC; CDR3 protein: CASSREDLADEQFF
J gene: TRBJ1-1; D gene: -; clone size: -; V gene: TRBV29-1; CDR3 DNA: TGCAGCGTGGCGGACAGATTGAACACTGAAGCTTTCTTT; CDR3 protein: CSVADRLNTEAFF
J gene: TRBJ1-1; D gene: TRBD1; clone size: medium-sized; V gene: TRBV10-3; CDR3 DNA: TGTGCCATCAGTGAGTCAGGGACAGCGAACACTGAAGCTTTCTTT; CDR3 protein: CAISESGTANTEAFF
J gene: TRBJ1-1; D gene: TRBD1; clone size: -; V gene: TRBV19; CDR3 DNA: TGTGCCAGTAGCGACAGGGGGCATACTGAAGCTTTCTTT; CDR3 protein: CASSDRGHTEAFF
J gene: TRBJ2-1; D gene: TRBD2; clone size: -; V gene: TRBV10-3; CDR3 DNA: TGTGCCATCTGCGCGGGAGGGCCAAATGAGCAGTTCTTC; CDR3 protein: CAICAGGPNEQFF
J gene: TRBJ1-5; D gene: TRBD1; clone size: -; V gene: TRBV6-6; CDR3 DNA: TGTGCCAGCTCCCTGGAGGGGGCTGTTCAGCCCCAGCATTTT; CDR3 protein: CASSLEGAVQPQHF
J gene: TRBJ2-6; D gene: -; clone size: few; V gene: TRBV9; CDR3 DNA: TGTGCCAGCAGCGCACAGGGCTCTGGGGCCAACGTCCTGACTTTC; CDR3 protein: CASSAQGSGANVLTF
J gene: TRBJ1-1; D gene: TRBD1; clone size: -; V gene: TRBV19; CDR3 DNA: TGTGCCAGTAGTGGGCCGGGACAGATTATGAACACTGAAGCTTTCTTT; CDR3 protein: CASSGPGQIMNTEAFF
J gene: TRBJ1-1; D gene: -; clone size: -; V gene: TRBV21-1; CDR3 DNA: TGTGCCAGCACTACCCAGGGGGGCCTGGAGAACACTGAAGCTTTCTTT; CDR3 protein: CASTTQGGLENTEAFF